The 13 T cell receptor beta chains presented below share a single source sample, sequenced in a study of blood T cell repertoires in COVID-19. Using immunoSEQ multiplex PCR, the repertoire was profiled, and TCRdb retains in-frame clones only, with some absent. The table includes approximately 72,000 clones, about 89% detected once. What was sequenced was peripheral blood. These receptors were obtained from a woman in her sixties with acute or convalescent COVID-19.

The V gene is TRBV6-5, the J gene TRBJ1-6; 7 nucleotides align to TRBD1. This CDR3 comprises 15 residues. Trimming cost V 5 bases and J 10 bases; bases outside gene matches: 11. In germline, CDR1 is MNHEY, CDR2 SVGAGI. DNA for the CDR3: TGTGCCAGCAGTACTCCGCCGGGACAGCCATCACCCCTCCACTTT. Its translation is CASSTPPGQPSPLHF.

The sample holds one count of this clone. The genes are TRBV4-2 and TRBJ1-4; 10 bases are shared with TRBD1. This CDR3 is 18 amino acids long. V was clipped by 0 bases and J by 3 bases; unmatched bases: 7. Germline CDR1 LGHNA, CDR2 YNFKEQ. The CDR3 sequence: CASSQEGGTGASNEKLFF. The CDR3 coding sequence is TGTGCCAGCAGCCAAGAGGGGGGGACAGGGGCTTCTAATGAAAAACTGTTTTTT.

V is TRBV18 and J is TRBJ1-5; TRBD1 aligns across 8 bases. Trimming cost V 5 bases and J 7 bases; bases outside gene matches: 7. Germline-derived CDR1 and CDR2 are KGHSH and LQKENI. CDR3 length: 14 residues. CDR3 sequence reads: CASSSTGAQQPQHF. In DNA, the CDR3 is TGTGCCAGCTCATCGACAGGGGCTCAACAGCCCCAGCATTTT.

The rearrangement uses TRBV30 and TRBJ1-5, with unresolved D. This CDR3 is 15 amino acids long. The germline V gene encodes CDR1 GTSNPN and CDR2 SVGIG (reference sequence). V dropped 3 bases and J dropped 5 bases, with 17 bases sitting between them. The CDR3 sequence: CAWSQRVGIDQPQHF. The CDR3 coding sequence is TGTGCCTGGAGCCAGAGGGTGGGGATCGATCAGCCCCAGCATTTT.

The chain links TRBV28 to TRBJ1-4, with D possibly matching TRBD1 (5 bases). From germline, CDR1 is MDHEN and CDR2 SYDVKM. The CDR3 runs to 16 residues. V lost 6 bases to trimming and J lost 8 bases, with 22 bases between them. The CDR3 region has the DNA TGTGCCAGCAGAATGTCCGGGGGGGGAGGCAACGAAAAACTGTTTTTT. It translates to CASRMSGGGGNEKLFF.

The CDR3, as DNA: TGTGCCAGCAGTTACGGCAGGGGGCGCAACTATGGCTACACCTTC. Protein product: CASSYGRGRNYGYTF. The chain employs TRBV6-5 and TRBJ1-2; 8 nucleotides line up with TRBD1. CDR1 and CDR2 from the germline V gene are MNHEY and SVGAGI. J lost 2 bases, V lost 2 bases, and 4 bases had no gene match. The CDR3 covers 15 residues.

The chain links TRBV19 to TRBJ1-6; D perhaps matches TRBD1 (5 bases). Trimming shortened V by 7 bases and J by 6 bases, and 19 bases separated the two germline ends. The CDR3 spans 16 residues. Germline loops: CDR1 LNHDA, CDR2 SQIVND (reference sequence). The CDR3 spells CASNQLRGGPNSPLHF. The CDR3 DNA sequence: TGTGCCAGTAACCAACTCCGCGGGGGACCTAATTCACCCCTCCACTTT.

The V gene is TRBV18, the J gene TRBJ1-5; D unresolved. CDR1 is KGHSH, CDR2 LQKENI, per germline. V lost 5 bases and J 3 bases, leaving 11 bases between the germline ends. The CDR3 extends over 14 amino acids. CDR3 sequence reads: CASSAGGDNQPQHF. The CDR3 nucleotides read TGTGCCAGCTCAGCGGGCGGGGACAATCAGCCCCAGCATTTT.

V and J are TRBV18 and TRBJ2-5; D uncertain. V was pared by 6 bases and J by 1 base, with 12 bases between. Germline CDR1 reads KGHSH; CDR2 reads LQKENI. The CDR3 is 14 amino acids. Here the CDR3 reads CASSASSGQETQYF. The CDR3 region has the DNA TGTGCCAGCTCCGCCTCGTCAGGCCAAGAGACCCAGTACTTC.

This chain links TRBV5-1 with TRBJ2-1; D gene ambiguous. The CDR3 runs to 13 residues. Germline values: CDR1 SGHRS, CDR2 YFSETQ. Trimming removed 4 bases at V and 7 bases at J, with 12 bases between. The CDR3 DNA reads TGCGCCAGCAGCCTTTTAGAGATTAATGAGCAGTTCTTC. Amino acid sequence: CASSLLEINEQFF.

This chain connects TRBV5-4 to TRBJ2-3; D ambiguous. Germline lookup yields CDR1 SGHNT and CDR2 YYREEE (reference sequence). The CDR3 contains 17 residues. V was trimmed by 0 bases and J by 6 bases, leaving 20 bases between them. CDR3 sequence (DNA): TGTGCCAGCAGCTTGGCGGGTGTAGCCCCCGGTCGGGATACGCAGTATTTT. As protein: CASSLAGVAPGRDTQYF. Full variable domain (missing parts from reference TRBV5-4 and TRBJ2-3): ETGVTQSPTHLIKTRGQQVTLRCSSQSGHNTVSWYQQALGQGPQFIFQYYREEENGRGNFPPRFSGLQFPNYSSELNVNALELDDSALYLCASSLAGVAPGRDTQYFGPGTRLTVL.

The chain joins TRBV5-1 to TRBJ1-3, with TRBD1 identical over 8 bases. Germline V gene data show CDR1 as SGHRS and CDR2 as YFSETQ. The J segment lost 0 bases and the V segment lost 2 bases, leaving 13 bases of the junction unmatched. This CDR3 has 19 amino acids. The chain's CDR3 is CASSLRTGSRGNSGNTIYF. The DNA of the CDR3 is TGCGCCAGCAGCTTACGGACAGGGTCGCGGGGGAACTCTGGAAACACCATATATTTT. The full variable domain, completed using reference TRBV5-1 and TRBJ1-3, is KAGVTQTPRYLIKTRGQQVTLSCSPISGHRSVSWYQQTPGQGLQFLFEYFSETQRNKGNFPGRFSGRQFSNSRSEMNVSTLELGDSALYLCASSLRTGSRGNSGNTIYFGEGSWLTVV.

The chain joins TRBV30 to TRBJ1-1, with 8 bases that match TRBD1. CDR1 is GTSNPN and CDR2 is SVGIG in the germline V gene (reference sequence). The CDR3 extends over 12 amino acids. The ends lost 2 bases at V and 5 bases at J; junction bases unmatched: 1. The CDR3 protein is CAWSTGGTEAFF. The CDR3 region has the DNA TGTGCCTGGAGTACAGGGGGTACTGAAGCTTTCTTT.